This T cell receptor beta chain was sequenced during a study of shared clonotypes between healthy human individuals. Here immunoSEQ multiplex PCR was the method, and the copy in TCRdb shows in-frame clones only, minus some. The sample yields fewer than 400,000 clones, around 72% seen once. The V gene end was trimmed by 1 base and the J gene end by 4 bases; junction bases not matched to a gene: 6. Germline lookup yields CDR1 MGHRA and CDR2 YSYEKL. CDR3 length equals 17 residues. All donors were Caucasian adults living in Nashville, Tennessee. This sequence originates from a man aged 30-40 years in good health. Source material: memory CD4+ T cells sorted from blood. The subset denotes: CD45RA-negative fraction. The chain is built from TRBV4-1 and TRBJ2-7, with 14 bases identical to TRBD2. In DNA form, the CDR3 reads TGCGCCAGCAGCCAAGCCGCCGGGACTAGCGGGAGTTACGAGCAGTACTTC. Translated: CASSQAAGTSGSYEQYF.